The rows below give T cell receptor beta chains drawn from one sample of a study of blood T cell repertoires in COVID-19. Sequencing used immunoSEQ multiplex PCR; TCRdb keeps in-frame clones, though not all of them. Of about 55,000 clones listed, approximately 90% were seen once; the top ten hold around 3.4%. The sequenced sample was peripheral blood. These receptors were obtained from a man aged 35-49 years with COVID-19, enrolled during active disease. CDR3s include the opening cysteine and the closing phenylalanine or tryptophan. The D gene is left open where the match is weak. Clone size is not always given. Where it is, it says once, few, many or a class for expanded clones.

CDR3 DNA | CDR3 protein | V gene | clone size | J gene | D gene
TGTGCCAGCAGGAAACTAACAAGCGGGGGGGGATATCTTACGCAGTATTTT | CASRKLTSGGGYLTQYF | TRBV2 | NA | TRBJ2-3 | TRBD2
TGTGCCAGCAGTTCGCACAGGGATTCGGGTCAGCCCCAGCATTTT | CASSSHRDSGQPQHF | TRBV7-6 | NA | TRBJ1-5 | NA
TGTGCCAGTACTGGGGGCGGGAGGCAGTACTTC | CASTGGGRQYF | TRBV19 | NA | TRBJ2-7 | NA
TGTGCCAGCAGCGAATTCGAGGGCCTGTATGAAAAACTGTTTTTT | CASSEFEGLYEKLFF | TRBV6-2/TRBV6-3 | NA | TRBJ1-4 | NA
TGTGCCAGCAGTGAAGCGCTTCAGGGGGCCAATTCACCCCTCCACTTT | CASSEALQGANSPLHF | TRBV2 | once | TRBJ1-6 | TRBD1
TGTGCCAGCCGCCAGTTTAATAATTCACCCCTCCACTTT | CASRQFNNSPLHF | TRBV6-5 | NA | TRBJ1-6 | NA
TGTGCCAGCAGTGGTGATAGCGGGATCTACGAGCAGTACTTC | CASSGDSGIYEQYF | TRBV2 | NA | TRBJ2-7 | TRBD2
TGCGCCAGCAGCTTCGGGGGGCGGCCCGAGACCCAGTACTTC | CASSFGGRPETQYF | TRBV5-1 | NA | TRBJ2-5 | NA
TGTGCCAGCAGCGTGGGACAGGGGGCTGGTCAGCCCCAGCATTTT | CASSVGQGAGQPQHF | TRBV5-8 | once | TRBJ1-5 | TRBD1
TGTGCCAGTAGTACCCAGTTCGGGGGGAGGGGTAGCAATCAGCCCCAGCATTTT | CASSTQFGGRGSNQPQHF | TRBV19 | NA | TRBJ1-5 | NA
TGCGCCAGCAGCTTGGCCAGGGGACTACAAGAGACCCAGTACTTC | CASSLARGLQETQYF | TRBV5-1 | few | TRBJ2-5 | NA
TGCGCCAGCAGCTTGGTCCAGGGGGTTAACAATGAGCAGTTCTTC | CASSLVQGVNNEQFF | TRBV5-1 | few | TRBJ2-1 | TRBD1
TGTGCCAGCAGCTTAGGGACTAGCGGGCGGTACGAGCAGTACTTC | CASSLGTSGRYEQYF | TRBV7-8 | NA | TRBJ2-7 | TRBD2
TGTGCCAGCAGTCCTACCGACAGGGTGGGTGAAGCTTTCTTT | CASSPTDRVGEAFF | TRBV2 | NA | TRBJ1-1 | TRBD1
TGTGCCATCCGCCCTAGCGGAGGGGCCGGGGAGCTGTTTTTT | CAIRPSGGAGELFF | TRBV10-3 | NA | TRBJ2-2 | TRBD2
TGCGCCAGCAGCCATAGACAGGGTAAAGCTTTCTTT | CASSHRQGKAFF | TRBV4-1 | NA | TRBJ1-1 | TRBD1
TGTGCCATCAGTGGGGACACCTATGGCTACACCTTC | CAISGDTYGYTF | TRBV10-3 | NA | TRBJ1-2 | NA
TGTGCCAGCAGCCAAGATCTTACCCAACTAGAGCAGTACTTC | CASSQDLTQLEQYF | TRBV14 | few | TRBJ2-7 | NA
TGTGCCACCAGCAGAGACTTACTAGTCGGCTCCTACGAGCAGTACTTC | CATSRDLLVGSYEQYF | TRBV15 | NA | TRBJ2-7 | NA
TGCGCCAGCAGCTTGTTTGGAGGGGATACTGAAGCTTTCTTT | CASSLFGGDTEAFF | TRBV5-1 | NA | TRBJ1-1 | NA
TGTGCCAGCAGTTTATCCCAGGTCTACGAGCAGTACTTC | CASSLSQVYEQYF | TRBV27 | NA | TRBJ2-7 | NA
TGTGCCAGCACCCAGCGGGGAGGTCAGCCCCAGCATTTT | CASTQRGGQPQHF | TRBV28 | NA | TRBJ1-5 | NA
TGCGCCAGCAGCTCCTTAGGGCAGGGAGGAGATCAAGAGACCCAGTACTTC | CASSSLGQGGDQETQYF | TRBV5-1 | NA | TRBJ2-5 | NA
TGCGCCAGCAGCTCCGGGACTAGCGGGACGAGCTCCTACAATGAGCAGTTCTTC | CASSSGTSGTSSYNEQFF | TRBV5-1 | NA | TRBJ2-1 | TRBD2